This T cell receptor (beta chain) emerged from a study of T cells in Graves' hyperthyroidism and ophthalmopathy (dated by TCRdb to about 2019). About the full investigation: Peripheral blood samples were taken at initial diagnosis, before any treatment was given. To identify TCR V-J signatures that set the groups apart, the researchers used a discovery cohort of 100 patients, made up of fewer than 50 with Graves' ophthalmopathy and 57 with stable Graves' hyperthyroidism. Prospective prediction of ophthalmopathy was tested in an independent validation cohort consisting of roughly 19 hyperthyroidism patients and 15 or so patients who later progressed to ophthalmopathy. The 100 or so discovery patients were divided at random into training and test sets in a 7:3 ratio. Thyroid tissue and blood T-cell repertoires from several Graves' hyperthyroidism patients were also compared in the study. After blood sampling, hyperthyroidism patients were treated with methimazole at a starting dose of 30 mg daily, and ophthalmopathy patients were treated with high-dose intravenous methylprednisolone. TCR Vbeta CDR3 sequencing of around 130 peripheral blood samples (about 45 ophthalmopathy, over 70 hyperthyroidism and roughly 17 progressor patients) is reported in the paper. Study-wide conclusions, independent of this receptor: In validation, progression to ophthalmopathy was predicted by the model with 70.59% sensitivity and 72.22% specificity, a median of approximately 6.5 months before onset. Sample size was not statistically predetermined, and blinding of investigators to group allocation was not performed. Ophthalmopathy was separated from stable hyperthyroidism by a 13 V-J signature model, with about 86% sensitivity and just over 81% specificity obtained in cross-validation and 80%/75% obtained in testing. Most expanded thyroid clonotypes (frequency above 0.001) were also detected in blood, suggesting blood repertoires may reflect thyroid immune responses.

Graves' hyperthyroidism was defined as stable when no progression to ophthalmopathy occurred over 18 months of follow-up. Hyperthyroidism patients were newly diagnosed, had a disease duration of under 2 months, and were aged 18 to 65 years. Exclusion was applied to patients with uncontrolled infections, other autoimmune diseases, pregnancy or lactation. Clinical symptoms, serum thyroxine and TRAb, thyroid ultrasound, and orbital computed tomography formed the basis for the diagnoses. PBMCs were isolated from roughly 10 ml of fresh peripheral blood by Ficoll-Paque density gradient centrifugation. Total RNA was extracted with Trizol reagent, and quality was checked on an Agilent 2100 Bioanalyzer. The TCR beta CDR3 regions were amplified from the RNA transcripts. A first-round RT-PCR of the TCR CDR3 used the HTBI primer set with the Qiagen OneStep RT-PCR kit. The libraries were constructed in a second round of multiplex PCR and then size-selected and purified. Libraries were sequenced paired-end with 100 bp reads on an Illumina HiSeq2000. The authors' analysis ran thus. SOAPnuke was used to process the raw data, removing reads that contained adapters or uncalled bases, had a mean Phred below 15, or lacked an exact match to the constant primer or identifier. COPE v1.2.5 was used to merge the high-quality paired reads, and each unique nucleotide sequence was defined as a clonotype. Clonotypes were aligned to IMGT TRBV, TRBD and TRBJ reference segments using MiTCR v1.1. Analysis was restricted to V-J combinations with a frequency above 0.0001, which covered 98% to 99.2% of repertoires. A TCS score was defined as the ratio of F50 (clonal expansion) to E x V (chaos), with BLOSUM62-based TCRdist applied between CDR3 peptides within each V-J. Welch's t-statistics and random forest reduced around 520 V-J features to roughly 13, which were used in a naive Bayes classifier (R e1071). TCRdb passed the public sequencing reads through fastp at Q25 and MiXCR, retaining productive beta sequences. CDR3 protein sequences are deduplicated, and each keeps its most common genes and DNA. These V and J calls rely on TCRdb rather than the paper's analysis. The sample table shows some 510,000 distinct CDR3 sequences, and less than 25% are seen once. The ten largest clones add up to around 27% of the sample.

V and J are truncated by 1 base and 0 bases respectively, leaving an intervening sequence of 10 bases. From a lookup of the germline V gene (reference sequence), CDR1 and CDR2 are PRHDT and FYEKMQ. The CDR3 numbers 15 residues from cysteine through phenylalanine. The CDR3 DNA has 45 bases and is translated from base 1. As concerns this clonotype: What antigen it recognizes has not been identified. No per-base quality is available; no much larger clone lies one base away.

The sequenced sample was blood. The TCR comes from a man aged 18 to 29 with Graves' hyperthyroidism. The rearranged chain carries TRBV13 and TRBJ2-7; no D gene is confidently identified. The nucleotide sequence is TGTGCCAGCAGCTTAGTGGGCGGAACCTCCTACGAGCAGTACTTC. Protein translation: CASSLVGGTSYEQYF.